A single sample is the source of the 9 T cell receptor beta chains below, sequenced in a study of blood T cell repertoires in COVID-19. The method was immunoSEQ multiplex PCR; TCRdb's version includes in-frame clones alone and lacks a portion of them. The table records about half a million clones, 80% to 90% of them present only once. The material sequenced was peripheral blood. Receptors were obtained from a young man with COVID-19, enrolled during active disease.

The gene calls are TRBV19 and TRBJ1-5; 8 bases are shared with TRBD1. Per the germline V gene, CDR1 is LNHDA and CDR2 is SQIVND (reference sequence). This CDR3 has 15 residues. J was trimmed by 5 bases and V by 6 bases; bases with no gene match: 9. Written as DNA, the CDR3 is TGTGCCAGTAGCCCCTGGACAGGGTCGGATCAGCCCCAGCATTTT. Translation gives CASSPWTGSDQPQHF.

This chain links TRBV5-8 with TRBJ2-1, with a possible D match to TRBD2 (7 bases). Germline CDR1 is SGHTS and CDR2 is YDEGEE. Trimming took off 4 bases at V and 10 bases at J, with 15 bases between the two ends. This CDR3 is 13 amino acids long. Here the CDR3 reads CASSLRGGGEQFF. For the CDR3, the DNA is TGTGCCAGCAGCCTGAGGGGGGGCGGGGAGCAGTTCTTC. The full variable domain, rest sourced from reference TRBV5-8 and TRBJ2-1, is EAGVTQSPTHLIKTRGQQATLRCSPISGHTSVYWYQQALGLGLQFLLWYDEGEERNRGNFPPRFSGRQFPNYSSELNVNALELEDSALYLCASSLRGGGEQFFGPGTRLTVL.

This clone was observed a few times. V usage is TRBV19 and J usage is TRBJ1-2; unclear D gene. In germline, CDR1 is LNHDA, CDR2 SQIVND (reference sequence). Trimming removed 6 bases from V and 8 bases from J, with 16 bases in between. The CDR3 runs 13 residues. The CDR3 reads CASRGSLYGGYTF. DNA of the CDR3: TGTGCCAGTAGAGGGAGTCTTTATGGAGGCTACACCTTC.

The chain is built from TRBV15 and TRBJ2-3, with TRBD2 matching 10 bases. The germline V gene encodes CDR1 LNHNV and CDR2 YYDKDF (reference sequence). Germline trimming cut 5 bases from V and 8 bases from J; bases unmatched to any gene: 10. This CDR3 spans 15 amino acids. The CDR3: CATSPASGSGGTQYF. The CDR3 DNA reads TGTGCCACCAGCCCGGCTAGCGGGAGCGGAGGTACGCAGTATTTT.

V and J are TRBV7-9 and TRBJ2-7; possible D gene TRBD2, 5 bases. Trimming stripped 5 bases from V and 2 bases from J, with 19 bases between. The CDR3 spans 16 residues. Looked up from germline, CDR1 is SEHNR and CDR2 is FQNEAQ (reference sequence). This CDR3 is CASSHPTRTGTYEQYF. In DNA form, the CDR3 reads TGTGCCAGCAGCCACCCAACTAGGACGGGGACCTACGAGCAGTACTTC.

V usage is TRBV27 and J usage is TRBJ2-1, with 12 positions matching TRBD2. The CDR3 runs 14 residues. With 4 bases clipped from V and 9 bases from J, the junction kept 4 bases outside the gene matches. The V gene's germline CDR1 is MNHEY and CDR2 SMNVEV (reference sequence). The CDR3 DNA sequence: TGTGCCAGCAGTTCTAGCGGGGGGGCAGGTGAGCAGTTCTTC. Translating it yields CASSSSGGAGEQFF.

The V call is TRBV3-1 (or the pseudogene TRBV3-2), the J call TRBJ1-2, with D maybe TRBD1 (6 bases). The CDR3 extends over 13 amino acids. Germline V gives CDR1 LGHDT, CDR2 YNNKEL (reference sequence). The germline V and J ends were trimmed by 4 bases and 8 bases, with 14 bases remaining between them. The CDR3: CASSLQGSEGYTF. CDR3 sequence (DNA): TGTGCCAGCAGCCTGCAGGGGAGCGAAGGCTACACCTTC.

The chain has TRBV19 and TRBJ2-5; D is possibly TRBD2 (6 bases). This CDR3 spans 17 amino acids. V dropped 5 bases and J dropped 5 bases, with 24 bases sitting between them. Germline V gene data show CDR1 as LNHDA and CDR2 as SQIVND (reference sequence). This CDR3 is CASSPHRGIPSRETQYF. The CDR3 region has the DNA TGTGCCAGTAGTCCCCACCGCGGGATTCCATCACGGGAGACCCAGTACTTC.

CDR3 sequence reads: CASSLKGYGYTF. DNA for the CDR3: TGTGCCAGCAGCTTGAAGGGGTATGGCTACACCTTC. V is TRBV5-5 and J is TRBJ1-2; TRBD1 is a possible D gene (5 bases). From germline, CDR1 is SGHKS and CDR2 YYEKEE (reference sequence). V shed 1 base and J shed 5 bases, with 6 bases lying between them. This CDR3 region has 12 residues. The full variable domain, rest sourced from reference TRBV5-5 and TRBJ1-2, is DAGVTQSPTHLIKTRGQQVTLRCSPISGHKSVSWYQQVLGQGPQFIFQYYEKEERGRGNFPDRFSARQFPNYSSELNVNALLLGDSALYLCASSLKGYGYTFGSGTRLTVV.